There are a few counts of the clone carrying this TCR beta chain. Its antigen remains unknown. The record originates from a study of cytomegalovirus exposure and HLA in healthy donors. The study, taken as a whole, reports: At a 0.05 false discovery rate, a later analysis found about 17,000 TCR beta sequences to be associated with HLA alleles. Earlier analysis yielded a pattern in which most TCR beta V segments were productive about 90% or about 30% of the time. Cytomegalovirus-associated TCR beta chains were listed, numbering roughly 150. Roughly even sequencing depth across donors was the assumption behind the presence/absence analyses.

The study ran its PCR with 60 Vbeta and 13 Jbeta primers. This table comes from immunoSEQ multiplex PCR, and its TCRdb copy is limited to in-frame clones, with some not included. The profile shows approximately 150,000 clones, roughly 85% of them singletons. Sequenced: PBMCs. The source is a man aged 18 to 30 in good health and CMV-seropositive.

CDR3 coding DNA: TGTGCCAGCAACAGGGGTGGAGAGACCCAGTACTTC. This sequence encodes CASNRGGETQYF. The genes are TRBV28 and TRBJ2-5; 7 positions agree with TRBD1. Per germline, CDR1 MDHEN and CDR2 SYDVKM. V lost 7 bases to trimming and J lost 4 bases; unmatched junction nucleotides: 3. CDR3 length: 12 residues.